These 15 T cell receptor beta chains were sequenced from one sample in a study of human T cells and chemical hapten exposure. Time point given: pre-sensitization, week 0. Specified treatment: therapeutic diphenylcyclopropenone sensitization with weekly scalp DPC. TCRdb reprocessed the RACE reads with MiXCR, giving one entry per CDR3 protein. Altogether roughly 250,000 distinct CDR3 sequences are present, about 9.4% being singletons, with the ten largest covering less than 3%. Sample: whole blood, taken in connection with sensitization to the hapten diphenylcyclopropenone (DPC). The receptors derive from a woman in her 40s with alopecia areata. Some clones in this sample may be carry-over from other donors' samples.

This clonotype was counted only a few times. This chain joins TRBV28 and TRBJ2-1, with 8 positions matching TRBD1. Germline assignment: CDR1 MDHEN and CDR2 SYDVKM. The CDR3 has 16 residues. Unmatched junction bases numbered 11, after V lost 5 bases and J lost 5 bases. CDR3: CASSPPQGAPNNEQFF. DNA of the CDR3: TGTGCCAGCAGTCCCCCTCAGGGGGCGCCGAACAATGAGCAGTTCTTC.

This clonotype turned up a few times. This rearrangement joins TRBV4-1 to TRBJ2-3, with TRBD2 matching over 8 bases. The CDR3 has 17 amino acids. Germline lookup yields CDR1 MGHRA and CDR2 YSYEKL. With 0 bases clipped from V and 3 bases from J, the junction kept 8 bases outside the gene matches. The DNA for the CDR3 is TGCGCCAGCAGCCAAGATAAAAGCGGGAGCCAGACAGATACGCAGTATTTT. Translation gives CASSQDKSGSQTDTQYF.

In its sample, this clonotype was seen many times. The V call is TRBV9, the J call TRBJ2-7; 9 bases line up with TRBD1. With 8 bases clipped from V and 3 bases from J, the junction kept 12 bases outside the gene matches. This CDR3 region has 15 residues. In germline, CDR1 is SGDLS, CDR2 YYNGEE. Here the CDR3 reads CASTPGQGGGYEQYF. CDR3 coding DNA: TGTGCCAGTACGCCGGGACAGGGTGGAGGCTACGAGCAGTACTTC.

CDR3 residues: CSAGNPTSHEQFF. The CDR3 DNA reads TGCAGCGCTGGGAACCCTACGTCCCATGAGCAGTTCTTC. The chain recombines TRBV29-1 with TRBJ2-1; D not resolved. With 7 bases removed from V and 8 bases from J, the gap between germline ends came to 18 bases. The germline V gene encodes CDR1 SQVTM and CDR2 ANQGSEA. The CDR3 has 13 amino acids.

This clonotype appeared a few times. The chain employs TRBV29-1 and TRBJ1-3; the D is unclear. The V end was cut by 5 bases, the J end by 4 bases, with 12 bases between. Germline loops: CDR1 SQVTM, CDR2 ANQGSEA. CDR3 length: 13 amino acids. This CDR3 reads CSVQPRLGNTIYF. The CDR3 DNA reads TGCAGCGTTCAACCTCGACTGGGAAACACCATATATTTT. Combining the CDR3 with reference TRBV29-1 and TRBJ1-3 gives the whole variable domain SAVISQKPSRDICQRGTSLTIQCQVDSQVTMMFWYRQQPGQSLTLIATANQGSEATYESGFVIDKFPISRPNLTFSTLTVSNMSPEDSSIYLCSVQPRLGNTIYFGEGSWLTVV.

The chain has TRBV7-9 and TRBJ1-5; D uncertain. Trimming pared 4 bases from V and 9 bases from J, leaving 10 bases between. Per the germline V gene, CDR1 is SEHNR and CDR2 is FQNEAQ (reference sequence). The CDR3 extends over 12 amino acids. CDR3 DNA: TGTGCCAGCAGCTCCACCCCTGGGCCCCAGCATTTT. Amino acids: CASSSTPGPQHF. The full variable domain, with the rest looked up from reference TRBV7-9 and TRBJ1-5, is DTGVSQNPRHKITKRGQNVTFRCDPISEHNRLYWYRQTLGQGPEFLTYFQNEAQLEKSRLLSDRFSAERPKGSFSTLEIQRTEQGDSAMYLCASSSTPGPQHFGDGTRLSIL.

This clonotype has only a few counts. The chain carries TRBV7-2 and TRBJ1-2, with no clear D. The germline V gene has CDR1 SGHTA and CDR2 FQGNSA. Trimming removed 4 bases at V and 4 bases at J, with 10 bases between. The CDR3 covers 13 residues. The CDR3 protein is CASSSSGFYGYTF. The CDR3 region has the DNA TGTGCCAGCAGCTCCAGTGGTTTCTATGGCTACACCTTC. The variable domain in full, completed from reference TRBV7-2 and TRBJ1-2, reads GAGVSQSPSNKVTEKGKDVELRCDPISGHTALYWYRQSLGQGLEFLIYFQGNSAPDKSGLPSDRFSAERTGGSVSTLTIQRTQQEDSAVYLCASSSSGFYGYTFGSGTRLTVV.

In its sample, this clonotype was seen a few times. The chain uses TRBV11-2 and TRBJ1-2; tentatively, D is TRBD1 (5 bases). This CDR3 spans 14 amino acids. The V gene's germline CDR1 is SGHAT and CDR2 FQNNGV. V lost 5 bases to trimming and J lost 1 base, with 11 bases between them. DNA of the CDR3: TGTGCCAGCAGCACCGGGGCAGTTAACTATGGCTACACCTTC. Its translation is CASSTGAVNYGYTF.

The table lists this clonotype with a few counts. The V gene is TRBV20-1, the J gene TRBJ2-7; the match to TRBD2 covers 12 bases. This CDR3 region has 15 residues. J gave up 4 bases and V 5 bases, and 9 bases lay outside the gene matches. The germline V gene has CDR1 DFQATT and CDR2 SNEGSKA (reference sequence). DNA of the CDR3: TGCAGTGCTCCCCCCGGACTAGCGGGAAGGTACGAGCAGTACTTC. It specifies CSAPPGLAGRYEQYF.

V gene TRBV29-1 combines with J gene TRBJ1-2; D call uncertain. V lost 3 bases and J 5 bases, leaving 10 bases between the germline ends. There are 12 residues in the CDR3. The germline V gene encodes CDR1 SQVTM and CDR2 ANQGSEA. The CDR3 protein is CSVEAERYGYTF. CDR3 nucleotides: TGCAGCGTTGAGGCAGAGCGGTATGGCTACACCTTC.

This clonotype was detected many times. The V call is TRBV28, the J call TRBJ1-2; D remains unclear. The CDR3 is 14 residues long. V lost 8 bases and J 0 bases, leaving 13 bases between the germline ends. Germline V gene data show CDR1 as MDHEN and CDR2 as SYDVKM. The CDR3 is CASSVGWPNYGYTF. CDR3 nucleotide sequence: TGTGCCAGCTCGGTAGGCTGGCCTAACTATGGCTACACCTTC.

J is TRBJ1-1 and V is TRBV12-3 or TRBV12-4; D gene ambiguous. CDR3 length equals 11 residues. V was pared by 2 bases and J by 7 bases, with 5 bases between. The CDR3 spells CASSLKGEAFF. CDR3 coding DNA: TGTGCCAGCAGTTTAAAAGGTGAAGCTTTCTTT.

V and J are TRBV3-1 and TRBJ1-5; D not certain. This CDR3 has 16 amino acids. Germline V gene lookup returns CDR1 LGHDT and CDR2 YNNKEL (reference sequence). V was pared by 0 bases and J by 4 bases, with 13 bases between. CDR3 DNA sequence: TGTGCCAGCAGCCAAGATTCACTCCTGCCGAATCAGCCCCAGCATTTT. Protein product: CASSQDSLLPNQPQHF.

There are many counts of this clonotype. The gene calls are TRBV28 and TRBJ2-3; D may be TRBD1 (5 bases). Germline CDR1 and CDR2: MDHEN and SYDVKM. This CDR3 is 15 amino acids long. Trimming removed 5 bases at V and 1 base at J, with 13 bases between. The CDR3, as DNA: TGTGCCAGCAGTCGGCCGCAGGGTGGCACAGATACGCAGTATTTT. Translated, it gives CASSRPQGGTDTQYF.

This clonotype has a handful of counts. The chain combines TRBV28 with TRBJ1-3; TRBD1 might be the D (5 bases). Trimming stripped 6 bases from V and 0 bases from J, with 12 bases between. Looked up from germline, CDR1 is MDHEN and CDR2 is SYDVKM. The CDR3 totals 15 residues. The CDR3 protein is CASRRRDGSGNTIYF. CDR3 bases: TGTGCCAGCAGACGCCGGGACGGCTCTGGAAACACCATATATTTT.